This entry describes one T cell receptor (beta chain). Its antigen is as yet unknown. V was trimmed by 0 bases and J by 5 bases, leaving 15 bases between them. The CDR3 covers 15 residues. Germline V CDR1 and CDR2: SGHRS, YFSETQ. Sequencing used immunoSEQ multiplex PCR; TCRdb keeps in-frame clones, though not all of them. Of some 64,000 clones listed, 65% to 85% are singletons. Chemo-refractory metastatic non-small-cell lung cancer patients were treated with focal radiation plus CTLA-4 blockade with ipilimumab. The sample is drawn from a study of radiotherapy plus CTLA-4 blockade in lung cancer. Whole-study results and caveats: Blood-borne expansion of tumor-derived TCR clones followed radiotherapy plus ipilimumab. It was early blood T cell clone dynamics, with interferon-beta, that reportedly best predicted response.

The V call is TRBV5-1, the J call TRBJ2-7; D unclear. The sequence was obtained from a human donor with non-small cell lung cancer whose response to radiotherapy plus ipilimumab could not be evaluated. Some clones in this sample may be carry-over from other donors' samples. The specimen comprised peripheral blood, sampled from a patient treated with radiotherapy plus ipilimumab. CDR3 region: CASSLDLSGMDEQYF. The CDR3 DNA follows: TGCGCCAGCAGCTTGGATCTCTCGGGTATGGACGAGCAGTACTTC.